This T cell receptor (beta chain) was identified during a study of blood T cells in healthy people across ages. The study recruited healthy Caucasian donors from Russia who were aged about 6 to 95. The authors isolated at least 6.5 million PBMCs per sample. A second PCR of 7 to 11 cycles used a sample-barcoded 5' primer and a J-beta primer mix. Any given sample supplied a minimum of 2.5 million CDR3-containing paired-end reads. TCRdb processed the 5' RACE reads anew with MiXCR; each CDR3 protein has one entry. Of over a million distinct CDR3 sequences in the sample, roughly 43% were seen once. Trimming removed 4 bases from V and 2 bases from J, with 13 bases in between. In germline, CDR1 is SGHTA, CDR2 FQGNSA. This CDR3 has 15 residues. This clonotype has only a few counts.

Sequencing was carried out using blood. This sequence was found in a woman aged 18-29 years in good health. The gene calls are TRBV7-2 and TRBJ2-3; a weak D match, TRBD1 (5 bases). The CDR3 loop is CASSWGGAFTDTQYF. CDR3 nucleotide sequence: TGTGCCAGCAGCTGGGGTGGGGCCTTCACAGATACGCAGTATTTT.